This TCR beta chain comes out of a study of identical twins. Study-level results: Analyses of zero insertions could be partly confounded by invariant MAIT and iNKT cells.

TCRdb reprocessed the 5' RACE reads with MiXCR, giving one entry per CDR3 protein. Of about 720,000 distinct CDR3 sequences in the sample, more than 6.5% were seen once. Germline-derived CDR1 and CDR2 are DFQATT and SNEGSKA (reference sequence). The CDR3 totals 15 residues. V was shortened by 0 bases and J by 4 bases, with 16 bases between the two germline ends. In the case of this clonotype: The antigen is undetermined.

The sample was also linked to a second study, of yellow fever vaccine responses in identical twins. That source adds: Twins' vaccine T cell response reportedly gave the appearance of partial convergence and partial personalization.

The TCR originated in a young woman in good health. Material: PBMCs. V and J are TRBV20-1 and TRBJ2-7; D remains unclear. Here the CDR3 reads CSARDLAGFLYEQYF. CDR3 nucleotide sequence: TGCAGTGCTAGAGATCTCGCAGGATTCTTATACGAGCAGTACTTC.